Here is one T cell receptor beta chain with its context. The target antigen is unknown. TCRdb independently ran MiXCR on the reads; one entry per CDR3 protein. The repertoire includes 250,000 to 300,000 distinct CDR3 sequences, roughly an eighth of them detected once, and 8.5% to 10% sits in the top ten. This sample is part of a study of T cell repertoires in cytomegalovirus infection. Across the study: Public TCR beta signatures were indicative of both CMV infection and a matching HLA type. Notes on the study in general: Cumulative frequency of public TCR beta families picked out carriers of CMV plus the relevant HLA. HLA-C-restricted CMV clonotypes gave the most frequent clonotype in two of eight donors.

The sample comprised PBMCs. The sequence derives from a human donor in good health (CMV status not recorded). Some clones in this sample may be carry-over from other donors' samples.

This CDR3 reads CASSIRSGGYTF. For the CDR3, the DNA is TGTGCCAGCAGCATACGGAGTGGGGGCTACACCTTC. This chain uses TRBV2 with TRBJ1-2; the D is unclear. The CDR3 is made up of 12 amino acids. With 6 bases removed from V and 8 bases from J, the gap between germline ends came to 13 bases. Germline CDR1 reads SNHLY; CDR2 reads FYNNEI.